This T cell receptor (beta chain) was recorded in a study of a mutant IDH1 vaccine in newly diagnosed glioma. On the study more broadly: The patients were given eight vaccinations, one each in weeks 1, 3, 5, 7, 11, 15, 19 and 23.

Trimming removed 1 base from V and 4 bases from J, with 7 bases in between. The CDR3 has 13 amino acids. Germline V CDR1 and CDR2: ENHRY, SYGVKD. On this clone itself: The target antigen is unknown.

Time point described: week 11, during vaccination. Each vaccine dose was 300 ug of mutant IDH1 20-mer peptide, with topical imiquimod. The data were produced by immunoSEQ multiplex PCR, yet TCRdb's version contains in-frame clones alone and is incomplete. The sample shows about 21,000 clones, roughly nine tenths of them seen only once. Sequencing was performed on PBMCs, taken from a glioma patient whose treatment included an IDH1 peptide vaccine. The receptor was isolated from a woman aged 40-49 years with glioma. V and J are TRBV10-3 and TRBJ2-5; D call uncertain. The CDR3 here is CAISEYMGETQYF. CDR3 coding DNA: TGTGCCATCAGTGAGTACATGGGAGAGACCCAGTACTTC.